Shown below are 2 T cell receptor beta chains from a single sample sequenced in a study of cytomegalovirus exposure and HLA in healthy donors. Profiling relied on immunoSEQ multiplex PCR, and the TCRdb table lists in-frame clones only, not all of them. The sample carries some 60,000 clones, approximately 96% recorded once. The material sequenced was PBMCs. Every receptor here comes from a man younger than 30 in good health and CMV-seronegative.

The chain is built from TRBV19 and TRBJ2-3, with D tentatively TRBD1 (5 bases). Germline V gene lookup returns CDR1 LNHDA and CDR2 SQIVND (reference sequence). V lost 10 bases and J lost 0, with 17 bases in between. The CDR3 is 15 residues long. The CDR3 here is CATLPTATSTDTQYF. As DNA, the CDR3 is TGTGCCACCCTCCCGACAGCCACGAGCACAGATACGCAGTATTTT.

The V call is TRBV29-1, the J call TRBJ2-1; the D is unclear. CDR1 SQVTM and CDR2 ANQGSEA come from the germline V gene. Trimming took 7 bases from V and 3 from J, leaving 13 bases between them. The length of the CDR3 is 13 residues. For the CDR3, the DNA is TGCAGCGCTGTGGCAGGTTTCTACAATGAGCAGTTCTTC. Amino acids: CSAVAGFYNEQFF.